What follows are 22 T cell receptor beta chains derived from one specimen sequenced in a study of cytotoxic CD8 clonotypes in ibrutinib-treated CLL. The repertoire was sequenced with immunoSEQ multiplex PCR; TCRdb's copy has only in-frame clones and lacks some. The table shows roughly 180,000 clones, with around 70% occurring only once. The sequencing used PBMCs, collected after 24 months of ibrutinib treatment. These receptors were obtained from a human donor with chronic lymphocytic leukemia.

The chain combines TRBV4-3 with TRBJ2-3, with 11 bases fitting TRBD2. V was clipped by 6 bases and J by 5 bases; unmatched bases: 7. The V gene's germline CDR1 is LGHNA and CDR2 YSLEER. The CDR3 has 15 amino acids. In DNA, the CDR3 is TGCGCCAGCAGTACTAGCGGGAGCTGGGTAGATACGCAGTATTTT. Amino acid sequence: CASSTSGSWVDTQYF.

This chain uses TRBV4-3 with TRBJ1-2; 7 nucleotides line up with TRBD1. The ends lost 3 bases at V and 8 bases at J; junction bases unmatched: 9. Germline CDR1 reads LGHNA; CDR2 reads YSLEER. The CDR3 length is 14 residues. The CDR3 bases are TGCGCCAGCAGCCACCCGGGACAGCCTACAGGCTACACCTTC. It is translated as CASSHPGQPTGYTF.

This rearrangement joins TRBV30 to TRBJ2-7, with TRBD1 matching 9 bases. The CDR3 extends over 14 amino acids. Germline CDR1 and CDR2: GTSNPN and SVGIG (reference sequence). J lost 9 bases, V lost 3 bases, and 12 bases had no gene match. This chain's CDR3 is CAWRPAGTGKGQYF. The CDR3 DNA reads TGTGCCTGGAGGCCCGCCGGGACAGGGAAGGGGCAGTACTTC.

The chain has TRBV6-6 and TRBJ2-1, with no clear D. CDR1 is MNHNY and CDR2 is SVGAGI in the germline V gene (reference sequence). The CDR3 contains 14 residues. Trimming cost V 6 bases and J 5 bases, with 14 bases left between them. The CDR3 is CASRTGQENNEQFF. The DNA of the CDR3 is TGTGCCAGCAGAACCGGGCAAGAAAACAATGAGCAGTTCTTC.

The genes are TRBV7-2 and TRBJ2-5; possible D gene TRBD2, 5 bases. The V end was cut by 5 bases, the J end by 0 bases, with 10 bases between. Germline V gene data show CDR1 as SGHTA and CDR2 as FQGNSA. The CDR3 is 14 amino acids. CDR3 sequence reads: CASSLDWNQETQYF. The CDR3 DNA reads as TGTGCCAGCAGCCTGGACTGGAACCAAGAGACCCAGTACTTC. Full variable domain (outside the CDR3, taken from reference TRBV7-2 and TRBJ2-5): GAGVSQSPSNKVTEKGKDVELRCDPISGHTALYWYRQSLGQGLEFLIYFQGNSAPDKSGLPSDRFSAERTGGSVSTLTIQRTQQEDSAVYLCASSLDWNQETQYFGPGTRLLVL.

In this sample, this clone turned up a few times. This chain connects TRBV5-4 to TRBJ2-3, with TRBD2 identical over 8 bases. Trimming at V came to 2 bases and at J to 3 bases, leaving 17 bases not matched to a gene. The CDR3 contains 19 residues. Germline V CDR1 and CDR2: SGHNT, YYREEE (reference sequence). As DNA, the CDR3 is TGTGCCAGCAGCTTCCTAACCCCTATAGGAGCGGGAGTAACAGATACGCAGTATTTT. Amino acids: CASSFLTPIGAGVTDTQYF.

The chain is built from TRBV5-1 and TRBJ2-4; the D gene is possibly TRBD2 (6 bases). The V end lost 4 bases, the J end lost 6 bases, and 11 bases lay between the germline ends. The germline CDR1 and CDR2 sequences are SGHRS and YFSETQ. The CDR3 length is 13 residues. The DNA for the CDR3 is TGCGCCAGCAGCCGACTAGAACCAAACATTCAGTACTTC. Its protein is CASSRLEPNIQYF.

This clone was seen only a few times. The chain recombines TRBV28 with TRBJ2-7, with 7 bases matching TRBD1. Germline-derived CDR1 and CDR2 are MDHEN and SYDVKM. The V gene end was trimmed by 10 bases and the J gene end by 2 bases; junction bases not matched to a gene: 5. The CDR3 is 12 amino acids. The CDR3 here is CATRDSTYEQYF. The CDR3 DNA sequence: TGTGCCACCCGGGACAGCACCTACGAGCAGTACTTC.

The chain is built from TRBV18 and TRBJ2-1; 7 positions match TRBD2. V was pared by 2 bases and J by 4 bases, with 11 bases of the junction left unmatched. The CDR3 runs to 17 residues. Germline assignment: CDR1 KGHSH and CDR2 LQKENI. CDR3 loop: CASSPAARETPYNEQFF. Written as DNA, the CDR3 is TGTGCCAGCTCACCAGCGGCGCGGGAGACCCCGTACAATGAGCAGTTCTTC.

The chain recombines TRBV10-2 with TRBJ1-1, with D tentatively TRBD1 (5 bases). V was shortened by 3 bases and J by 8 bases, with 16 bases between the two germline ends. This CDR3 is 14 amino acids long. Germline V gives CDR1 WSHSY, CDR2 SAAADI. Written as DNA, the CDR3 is TGCGCCAGCAGTGATCGGGGGTCAAAGCCCGAAGCTTTCTTT. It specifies CASSDRGSKPEAFF.

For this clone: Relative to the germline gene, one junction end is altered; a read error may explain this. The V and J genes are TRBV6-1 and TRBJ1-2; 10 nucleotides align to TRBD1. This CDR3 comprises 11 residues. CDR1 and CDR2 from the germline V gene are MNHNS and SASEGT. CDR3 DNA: TGTGCCAGCAGTGACCGGGACAGGGGCCGCTTC. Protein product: CASSDRDRGRF.

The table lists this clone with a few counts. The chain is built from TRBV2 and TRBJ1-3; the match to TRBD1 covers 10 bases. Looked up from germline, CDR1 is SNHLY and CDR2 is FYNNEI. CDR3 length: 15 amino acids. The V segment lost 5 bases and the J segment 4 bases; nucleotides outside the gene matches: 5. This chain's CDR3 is CASSFDRGPGNTIYF. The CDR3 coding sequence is TGTGCCAGCAGTTTTGACAGGGGGCCCGGAAACACCATATATTTT.

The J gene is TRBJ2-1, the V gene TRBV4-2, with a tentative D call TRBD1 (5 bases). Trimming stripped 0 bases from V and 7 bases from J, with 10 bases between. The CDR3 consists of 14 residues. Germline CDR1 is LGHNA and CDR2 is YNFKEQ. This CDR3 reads CASSQDRVGNEQFF. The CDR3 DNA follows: TGTGCCAGCAGCCAAGACAGGGTCGGGAATGAGCAGTTCTTC.

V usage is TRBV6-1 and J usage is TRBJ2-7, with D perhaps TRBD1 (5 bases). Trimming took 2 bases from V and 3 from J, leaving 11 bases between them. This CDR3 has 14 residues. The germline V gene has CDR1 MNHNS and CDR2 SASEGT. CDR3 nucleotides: TGTGCCAGCAGTGAACAGGGTTTCGACTACGAGCAGTACTTC. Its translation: CASSEQGFDYEQYF.

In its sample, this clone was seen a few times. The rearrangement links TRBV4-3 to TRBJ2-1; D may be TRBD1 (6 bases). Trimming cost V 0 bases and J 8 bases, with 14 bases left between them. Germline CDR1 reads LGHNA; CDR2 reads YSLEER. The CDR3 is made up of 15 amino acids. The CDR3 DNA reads TGCGCCAGCAGCCAAGATTGGGGGACAATTTATGAGCAGTTCTTC. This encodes CASSQDWGTIYEQFF.

The CDR3 protein is CASTSPRLGLDYGYTF. CDR3 DNA sequence: TGTGCCAGTACCTCCCCCCGGCTCGGACTTGACTATGGCTACACCTTC. The gene calls are TRBV19 and TRBJ1-2, with unresolved D. The CDR3 runs to 16 residues. CDR1 LNHDA and CDR2 SQIVND come from the germline V gene (reference sequence). V dropped 7 bases and J dropped 3 bases, with 21 bases sitting between them.

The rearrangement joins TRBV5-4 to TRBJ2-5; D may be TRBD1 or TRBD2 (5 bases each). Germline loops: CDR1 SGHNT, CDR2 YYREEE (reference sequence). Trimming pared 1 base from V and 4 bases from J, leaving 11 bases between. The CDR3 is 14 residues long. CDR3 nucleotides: TGTGCCAGCAGCTTGTCCCGGGGCAGAGAGACCCAGTACTTC. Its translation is CASSLSRGRETQYF.

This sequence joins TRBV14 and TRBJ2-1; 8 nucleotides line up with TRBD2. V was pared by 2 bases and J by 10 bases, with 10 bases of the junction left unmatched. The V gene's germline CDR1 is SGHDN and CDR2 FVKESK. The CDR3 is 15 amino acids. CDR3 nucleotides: TGTGCCAGCAGCCAAAAAACCGGGGGGGGAAAAGAGCAGTTCTTC. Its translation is CASSQKTGGGKEQFF.

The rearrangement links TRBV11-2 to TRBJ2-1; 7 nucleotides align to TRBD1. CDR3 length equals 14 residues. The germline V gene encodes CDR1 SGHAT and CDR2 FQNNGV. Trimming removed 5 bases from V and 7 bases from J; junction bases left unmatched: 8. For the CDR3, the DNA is TGTGCCAGCAGCGCCACCCAGGGGGTTAATGAGCAGTTCTTC. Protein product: CASSATQGVNEQFF.

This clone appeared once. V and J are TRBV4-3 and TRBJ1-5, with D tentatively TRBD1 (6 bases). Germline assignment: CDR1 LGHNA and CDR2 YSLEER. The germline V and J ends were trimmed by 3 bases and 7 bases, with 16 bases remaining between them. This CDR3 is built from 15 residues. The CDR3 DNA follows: TGCGCCAGCAGCCAGTTGGTGGGGGCTAGACAGCCCCAGCATTTT. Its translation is CASSQLVGARQPQHF.

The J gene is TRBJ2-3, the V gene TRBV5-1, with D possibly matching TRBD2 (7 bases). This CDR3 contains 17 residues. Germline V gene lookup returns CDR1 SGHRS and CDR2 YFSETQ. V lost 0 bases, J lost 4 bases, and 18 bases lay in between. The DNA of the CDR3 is TGCGCCAGCAGCTTGGAAGGGAGGGGCAGGGGCCCAGATACGCAGTATTTT. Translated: CASSLEGRGRGPDTQYF.

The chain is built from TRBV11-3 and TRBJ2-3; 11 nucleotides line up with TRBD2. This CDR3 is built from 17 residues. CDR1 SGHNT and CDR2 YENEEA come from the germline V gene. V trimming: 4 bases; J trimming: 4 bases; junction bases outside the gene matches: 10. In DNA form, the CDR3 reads TGTGCCAGCAGCTCACGACTAGCGGGGAGTAACGCAGATACGCAGTATTTT. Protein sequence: CASSSRLAGSNADTQYF.